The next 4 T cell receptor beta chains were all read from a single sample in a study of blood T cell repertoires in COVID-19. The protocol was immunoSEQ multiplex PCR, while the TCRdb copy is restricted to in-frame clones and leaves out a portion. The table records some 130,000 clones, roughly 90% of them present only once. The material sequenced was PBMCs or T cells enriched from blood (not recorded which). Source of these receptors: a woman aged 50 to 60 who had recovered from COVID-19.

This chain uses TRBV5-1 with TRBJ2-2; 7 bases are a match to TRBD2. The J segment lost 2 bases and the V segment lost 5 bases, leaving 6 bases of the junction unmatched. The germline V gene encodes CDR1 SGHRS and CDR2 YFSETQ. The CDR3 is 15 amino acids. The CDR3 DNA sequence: TGCGCCAGCAGACTAGCGCCGGGTAACACCGGGGAGCTGTTTTTT. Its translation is CASRLAPGNTGELFF.

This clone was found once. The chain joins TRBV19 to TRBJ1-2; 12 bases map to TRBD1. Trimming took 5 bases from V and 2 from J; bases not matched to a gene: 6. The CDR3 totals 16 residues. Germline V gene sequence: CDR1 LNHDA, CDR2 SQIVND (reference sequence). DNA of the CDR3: TGTGCCAGTAGTGCCGGGACAGGGGGCAAAAACTATGGCTACACCTTC. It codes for CASSAGTGGKNYGYTF.

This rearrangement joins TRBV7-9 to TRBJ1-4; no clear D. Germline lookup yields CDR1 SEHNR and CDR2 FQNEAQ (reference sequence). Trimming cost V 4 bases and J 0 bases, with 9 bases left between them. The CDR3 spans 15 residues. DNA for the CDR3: TGTGCCAGCAGCTATGCTATGGCAACTAATGAAAAACTGTTTTTT. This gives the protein CASSYAMATNEKLFF.

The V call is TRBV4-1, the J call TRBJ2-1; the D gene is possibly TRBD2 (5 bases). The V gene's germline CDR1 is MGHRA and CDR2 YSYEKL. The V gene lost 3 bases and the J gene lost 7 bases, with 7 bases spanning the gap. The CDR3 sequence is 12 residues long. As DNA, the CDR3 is TGCGCCAGCAGCCAGGGGAGTAATGAGCAGTTCTTC. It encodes CASSQGSNEQFF.